A single sample gave rise to the 6 T cell receptor beta chains below, sequenced in a study of breast tumors, draining lymph nodes, adjacent tissues (TCRdb year 2016). The lymph node samples were taken from the axillary draining lymph nodes of breast cancer patients. The library was built by means of multiplex PCR. TCRdb shows the sequencer as Illumina HiSeq 2000. The public reads were run again by TCRdb, first through fastp at Q25 and then through MiXCR, and only productive beta chains were kept. Each record represents a unique CDR3 protein, reported with the most common genes and DNA among its rows. The sample includes around 170,000 distinct CDR3 sequences, with approximately 30% observed a single time. In total, the top ten clones hold roughly 4.5% of the sample. Sequences were obtained from axillary lymph node tissue. The receptors were sampled from a female donor with breast cancer. Some clones in this sample may be carry-over from other donors' samples.

This clonotype was detected ten times or more. This chain's CDR3 is CSASWTGSGNTIYF. CDR3 DNA sequence: TGCAGTGCTAGCTGGACGGGCTCTGGAAACACCATATATTTT. The V call is TRBV20-1, the J call TRBJ1-3; D remains unclear. The CDR3 contains 14 residues. Per the germline V gene, CDR1 is DFQATT and CDR2 is SNEGSKA (reference sequence). Deletions cut 3 bases from V and 0 bases from J, with 9 bases between.

The chain carries TRBV6-1 and TRBJ2-7, with no clear D. The germline CDR1 and CDR2 sequences are MNHNS and SASEGT. CDR3 size: 14 residues. The germline V and J ends were trimmed by 6 bases and 0 bases, with 12 bases remaining between them. CDR3 residues: CASSRVTGSYEQYF. CDR3 nucleotide sequence: TGTGCCAGCAGCCGGGTGACTGGCTCCTACGAGCAGTACTTC.

Ten or more counts support this clonotype. The chain combines TRBV20-1 with TRBJ2-7; 10 bases align to TRBD2. The CDR3 runs 14 residues. CDR1 is DFQATT and CDR2 is SNEGSKA in the germline V gene (reference sequence). With 5 bases clipped from V and 1 base from J, the junction kept 5 bases outside the gene matches. Here the CDR3 reads CSAGPSGSSYEQYF. The CDR3 coding sequence is TGCAGTGCTGGCCCTAGCGGGAGTTCCTACGAGCAGTACTTC.

This clonotype was found many times. J is TRBJ2-5 and V is TRBV19; possible D gene TRBD1, 6 bases. The germline CDR1 and CDR2 sequences are LNHDA and SQIVND (reference sequence). This CDR3 region has 13 residues. V gave up 9 bases and J gave up 5 bases, with 16 bases separating them. CDR3 sequence: CASMRTVGETQYF. CDR3 DNA: TGTGCCAGCATGAGGACAGTCGGGGAGACCCAGTACTTC.

This clonotype was observed at least ten times. The V call is TRBV9, the J call TRBJ1-2; 9 positions agree with TRBD1. The CDR3 runs to 16 residues. The V segment lost 0 bases and the J segment 7 bases; nucleotides outside the gene matches: 10. Germline V gives CDR1 SGDLS, CDR2 YYNGEE. The CDR3 nucleotides read TGTGCCAGCAGCGTAGCTGGGGGACAGGGTGCCGGTGGCTACACCTTC. It encodes CASSVAGGQGAGGYTF.

This clonotype was recorded many times. CDR3 DNA sequence: TGTGCCATCAGGGGGGGGACCGGGGTGCAGTACTTC. Amino acids: CAIRGGTGVQYF. This chain connects TRBV10-3 to TRBJ2-7, with 7 bases fitting TRBD2. The CDR3 consists of 12 residues. Looked up from germline, CDR1 is ENHRY and CDR2 is SYGVKD. V lost 6 bases, J lost 9 bases, and 8 bases stayed unmatched.